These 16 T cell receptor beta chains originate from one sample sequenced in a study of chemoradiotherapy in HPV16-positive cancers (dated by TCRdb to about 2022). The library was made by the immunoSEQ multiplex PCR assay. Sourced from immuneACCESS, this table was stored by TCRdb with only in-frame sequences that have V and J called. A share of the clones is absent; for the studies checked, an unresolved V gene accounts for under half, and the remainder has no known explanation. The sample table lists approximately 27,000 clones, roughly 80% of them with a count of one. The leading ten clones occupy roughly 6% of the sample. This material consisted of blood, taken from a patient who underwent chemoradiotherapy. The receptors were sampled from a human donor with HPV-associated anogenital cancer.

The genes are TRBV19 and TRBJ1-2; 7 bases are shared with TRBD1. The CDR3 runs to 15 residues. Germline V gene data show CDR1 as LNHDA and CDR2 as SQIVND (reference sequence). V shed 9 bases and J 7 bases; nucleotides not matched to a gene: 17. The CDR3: CASNQNRGIRSGYTF. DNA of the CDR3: TGTGCCAGCAATCAAAACAGGGGAATCAGAAGTGGCTACACCTTC.

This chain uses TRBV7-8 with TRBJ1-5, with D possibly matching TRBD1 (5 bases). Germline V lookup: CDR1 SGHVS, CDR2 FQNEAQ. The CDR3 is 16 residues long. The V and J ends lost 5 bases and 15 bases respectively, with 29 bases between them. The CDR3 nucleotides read TGTGCCAGCAGCCCATCGGAGGGACTCCGGACCCCCGAATTGCATTTT. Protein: CASSPSEGLRTPELHF. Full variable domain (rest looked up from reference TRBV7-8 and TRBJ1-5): GAGVSQSPRYKVAKRGQDVALRCDPISGHVSLFWYQQALGQGPEFLTYFQNEAQLDKSGLPSDRFFAERPEGSVSTLKIQRTQQEDSAVYLCASSPSEGLRTPELHFGDGTRLSIL.

The CDR3 loop reads CASSGGTGVEQYF. Here the CDR3 DNA reads TGTGCCAGCTCAGGAGGGACAGGGGTTGAGCAGTACTTC. The gene calls are TRBV18 and TRBJ2-7; TRBD1 aligns across 10 bases. CDR3 size: 13 residues. V lost 5 bases to trimming and J lost 7 bases; unmatched junction nucleotides: 5. Germline assignment: CDR1 KGHSH and CDR2 LQKENI.

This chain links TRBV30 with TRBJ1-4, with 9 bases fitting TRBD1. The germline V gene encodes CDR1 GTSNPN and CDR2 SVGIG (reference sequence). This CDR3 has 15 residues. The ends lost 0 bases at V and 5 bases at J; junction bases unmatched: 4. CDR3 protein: CAWSVRDRVNEKLFF. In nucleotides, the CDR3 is TGTGCCTGGAGTGTCCGGGACAGGGTAAATGAAAAACTGTTTTTT.

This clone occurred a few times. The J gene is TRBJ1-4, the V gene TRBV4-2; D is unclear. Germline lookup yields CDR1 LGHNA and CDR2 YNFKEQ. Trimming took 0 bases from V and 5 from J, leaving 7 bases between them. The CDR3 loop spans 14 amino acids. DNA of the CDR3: TGTGCCAGCAGCCAAGATACGGAGAATGAAAAACTGTTTTTT. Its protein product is CASSQDTENEKLFF.

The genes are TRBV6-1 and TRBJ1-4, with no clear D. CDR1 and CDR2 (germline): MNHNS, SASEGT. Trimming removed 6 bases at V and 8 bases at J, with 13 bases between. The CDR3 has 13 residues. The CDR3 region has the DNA TGTGCCAGCAGCGCACTGGTGAGCGAAAAACTGTTTTTT. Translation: CASSALVSEKLFF.

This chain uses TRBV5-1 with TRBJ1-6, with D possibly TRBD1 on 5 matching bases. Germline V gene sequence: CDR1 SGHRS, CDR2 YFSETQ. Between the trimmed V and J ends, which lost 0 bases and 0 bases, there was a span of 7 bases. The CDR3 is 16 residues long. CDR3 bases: TGCGCCAGCAGCTTGGGAGGGGACTCCTATAATTCACCCCTCCACTTT. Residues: CASSLGGDSYNSPLHF.

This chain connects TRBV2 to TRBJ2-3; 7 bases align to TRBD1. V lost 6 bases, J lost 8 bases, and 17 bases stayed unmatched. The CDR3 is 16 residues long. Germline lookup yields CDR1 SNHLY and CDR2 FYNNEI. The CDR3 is CASSVDRVYDGGTQYF. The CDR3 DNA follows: TGTGCCAGCAGCGTCGACAGGGTGTATGATGGGGGTACGCAGTATTTT.

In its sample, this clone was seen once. As DNA, the CDR3 is TGCGCCAGCAGCTTGTATTTTGATCAGCCCCAGCATTTT. It encodes CASSLYFDQPQHF. The genes are TRBV5-1 and TRBJ1-5; D gene ambiguous. The V end was cut by 1 base, the J end by 5 bases, with 7 bases between. CDR3 length: 13 amino acids. Germline V gene data show CDR1 as SGHRS and CDR2 as YFSETQ.

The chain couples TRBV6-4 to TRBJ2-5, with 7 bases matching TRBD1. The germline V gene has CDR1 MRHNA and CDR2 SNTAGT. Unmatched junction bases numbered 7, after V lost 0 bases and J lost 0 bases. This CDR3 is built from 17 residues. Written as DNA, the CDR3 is TGTGCCAGCAGTGACTCGCCGGGACAGTTGTACCAAGAGACCCAGTACTTC. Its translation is CASSDSPGQLYQETQYF.

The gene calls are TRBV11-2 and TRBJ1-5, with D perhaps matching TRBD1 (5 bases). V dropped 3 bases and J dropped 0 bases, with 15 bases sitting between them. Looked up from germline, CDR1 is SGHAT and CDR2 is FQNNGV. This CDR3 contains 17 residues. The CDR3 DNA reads TGTGCCAGCAGCTTGGGTTTGGGGGGAGGTAGCAATCAGCCCCAGCATTTT. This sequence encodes CASSLGLGGGSNQPQHF.

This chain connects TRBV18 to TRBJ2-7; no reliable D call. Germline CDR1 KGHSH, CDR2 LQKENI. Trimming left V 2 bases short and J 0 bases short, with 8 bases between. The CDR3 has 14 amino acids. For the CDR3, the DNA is TGTGCCAGCTCACCAGGCGGCACCTCCTACGAGCAGTACGTC. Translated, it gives CASSPGGTSYEQYV.

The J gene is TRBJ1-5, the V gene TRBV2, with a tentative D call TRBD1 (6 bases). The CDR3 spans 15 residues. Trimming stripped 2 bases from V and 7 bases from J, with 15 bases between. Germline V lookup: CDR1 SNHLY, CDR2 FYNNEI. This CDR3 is CASSESRTGPQPQHF. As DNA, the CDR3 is TGTGCCAGCAGTGAATCCCGTACAGGGCCCCAGCCCCAGCATTTT.

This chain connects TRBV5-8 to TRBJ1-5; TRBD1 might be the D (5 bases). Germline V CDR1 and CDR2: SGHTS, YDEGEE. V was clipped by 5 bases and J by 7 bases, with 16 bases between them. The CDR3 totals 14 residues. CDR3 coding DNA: TGTGCCAGCAGTTTTGACAGTAAGGGCCAGCCCCAGCATTTT. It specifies CASSFDSKGQPQHF. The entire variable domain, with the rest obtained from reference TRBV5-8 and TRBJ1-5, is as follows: EAGVTQSPTHLIKTRGQQATLRCSPISGHTSVYWYQQALGLGLQFLLWYDEGEERNRGNFPPRFSGRQFPNYSSELNVNALELEDSALYLCASSFDSKGQPQHFGDGTRLSIL.

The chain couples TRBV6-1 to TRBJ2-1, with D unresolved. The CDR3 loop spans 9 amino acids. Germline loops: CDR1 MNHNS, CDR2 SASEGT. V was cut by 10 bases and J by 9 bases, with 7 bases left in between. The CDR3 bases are TGTGCCAACGGATGTGAGCAGTTCTTC. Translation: CANGCEQFF.

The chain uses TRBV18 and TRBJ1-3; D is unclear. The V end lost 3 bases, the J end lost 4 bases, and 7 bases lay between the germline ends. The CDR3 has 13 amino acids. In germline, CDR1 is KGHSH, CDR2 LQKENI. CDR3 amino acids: CASSPPGGNTIYF. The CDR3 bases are TGTGCCAGCTCACCGCCAGGAGGAAACACCATATATTTT.